The entry that follows covers one TCR beta chain sequence. The antigen remains unidentified. This sample stems from a study of spatial heterogeneity in lung cancer. Study background: Alpha-chain sequences were consistently detected in smaller numbers than beta-chain sequences. In tumor regions, TCR transcript counts tracked strongly with a T cell module score from matched bulk RNA-seq.

The time point was: sample taken at primary tumor resection. The donor group consisted of roughly 70 patients who had untreated, early-stage non-small cell lung cancer. Each CDR3 protein gets one entry after TCRdb re-called the 5' RACE reads with MiXCR. The sample holds about 320 distinct CDR3 sequences; roughly a quarter are singletons and the top ten take around a quarter. The V segment lost 7 bases and the J segment 7 bases; nucleotides outside the gene matches: 13. Germline V gives CDR1 LNHDA, CDR2 SQIVND (reference sequence). This CDR3 has 15 residues. Study-level findings and limits: Tumoral mutation counts were tracked by counts of expanded intratumoral alpha and beta TCRs.

The J gene is TRBJ1-5, the V gene TRBV19, with TRBD1 matching over 7 bases. This specimen was lung tumor tissue, taken at surgery. The sequence was obtained from a male donor with early-stage non-small cell lung cancer. CDR3 DNA sequence: TGTGCCAGTACCCTCAGGGGGGGAATGGACCAGCCCCAGCATTTT. It codes for CASTLRGGMDQPQHF.